The rows below give T cell receptor beta chains drawn from one sample of a study of T cells after yellow fever vaccination. One entry per CDR3 protein, called by TCRdb with MiXCR from the 5' RACE reads. Here the sample spans some 290,000 distinct CDR3 sequences, around a tenth being singletons. Sequenced material: CD4+ T cells sorted from PBMCs, taken 45 days after the yellow fever booster vaccination. These receptors were obtained from a man aged 18 to 30 who received the YFV17D yellow fever vaccine. Each CDR3 is given with its conserved first and last residue. Clone size is shown for a subset of rows, as once, few, many or a class of expanded clone.

CDR3 protein,clone size,V gene,J gene
CSVDKGANTGELFF,once,TRBV29-1,TRBJ2-2
CASSRWAGDANTGELFF,.,TRBV11-3,TRBJ2-2
CASSQGQGVSSYEQYF,few,TRBV3-1,TRBJ2-7
CASRHNRAANEKLFF,many,TRBV2,TRBJ1-4
CASSLIRQETQYF,few,TRBV5-5,TRBJ2-5
CASTMTDRNHGYTF,.,TRBV12-3/TRBV12-4,TRBJ1-2
CASRRTGNTGELFF,many,TRBV6-2/TRBV6-3,TRBJ2-2
CASRAWGNTEAFF,.,TRBV7-9,TRBJ1-1
CASSWTNNQETQYF,.,TRBV7-9,TRBJ2-5
CASSIGRGTVNYGYTF,.,TRBV19,TRBJ1-2
CASSRGVPPDTQYF,few,TRBV12-3/TRBV12-4,TRBJ2-3
CASTYSGANVLTF,.,TRBV6-2/TRBV6-3,TRBJ2-6
CASSNPWAGGTRETQYF,many,TRBV28,TRBJ2-5
CASSLSQSSEKLFF,few,TRBV7-9,TRBJ1-4
CASSQRLPTGGVHMNTEAFF,few,TRBV4-3,TRBJ1-1
CASSTLARWEQYF,.,TRBV12-3/TRBV12-4,TRBJ2-7